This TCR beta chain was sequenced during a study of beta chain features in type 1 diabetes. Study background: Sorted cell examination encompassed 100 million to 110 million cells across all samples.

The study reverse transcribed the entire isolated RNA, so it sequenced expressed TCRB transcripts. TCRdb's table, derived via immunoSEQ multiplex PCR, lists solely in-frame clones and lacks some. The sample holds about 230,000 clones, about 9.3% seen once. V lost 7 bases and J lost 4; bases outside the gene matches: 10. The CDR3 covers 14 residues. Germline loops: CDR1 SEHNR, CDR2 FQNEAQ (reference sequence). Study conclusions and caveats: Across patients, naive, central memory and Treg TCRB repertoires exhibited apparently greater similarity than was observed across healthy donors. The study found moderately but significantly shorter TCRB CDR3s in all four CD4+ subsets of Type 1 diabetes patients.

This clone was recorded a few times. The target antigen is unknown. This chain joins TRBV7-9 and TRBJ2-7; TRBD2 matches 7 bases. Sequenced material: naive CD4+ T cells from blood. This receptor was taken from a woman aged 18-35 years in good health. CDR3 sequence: CASTPSGGGYEQYF. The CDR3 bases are TGTGCCAGCACCCCTTCGGGCGGGGGTTACGAGCAGTACTTC.